This T cell receptor (beta chain) was identified during a study of blood T cell repertoires in COVID-19. Libraries were prepared by immunoSEQ multiplex PCR; TCRdb keeps only in-frame clonotypes and omits some of them. The table has a few hundred thousand clones, approximately 92% seen once. This CDR3 region has 12 residues. Germline CDR1 is KGHSY and CDR2 is FQNENV. This clone was recorded a few times. The junction and the germline gene differ at one end; a read error may be behind it. Grouping used clinical history reported by participants in a survey and questionnaire. Each recovered donor of Cohort 3 presented with two negative PCRs, clearance, or symptom resolution.

The TCR sequence derives from a woman aged 25 to 39 who had recovered from COVID-19. The V call is TRBV16, the J call TRBJ2-7; D might be TRBD1 (6 bases). The sequenced sample consisted of PBMCs or T cells enriched from blood (not recorded which). The CDR3, as DNA: TGTGCCAGCAGCCCAGGGGCCCGAAAACCAAAGTTC. Encoded protein: CASSPGARKPKF. Full variable domain (remainder filled in from reference TRBV16 and TRBJ2-7): GEEVAQTPKHLVRGEGQKAKLYCAPIKGHSYVFWYQQVLKNEFKFLISFQNENVFDETGMPKERFSAKCLPNSPCSLEIQATKLEDSAVYFCASSPGARKPKFGPGTRLTVT.